This TCR beta chain emerged from a study of T cells in Graves' hyperthyroidism and ophthalmopathy. TCR beta CDR3 regions were amplified from RNA. First-round RT-PCR with HTBI primers amplified the TCR CDR3 region. TCRdb reprocessed the multiplex PCR reads via MiXCR and lists one record per CDR3 protein. The data contain about 300,000 distinct CDR3 sequences, roughly a fifth of them singletons. The ends were cut back, 4 bases at V and 3 bases at J, with 18 bases in the middle. This CDR3 is built from 16 residues. Germline loops: CDR1 SEHNR, CDR2 FQNEAQ (reference sequence). The specimen was blood. The chain uses TRBV7-9 and TRBJ1-1; D remains ambiguous. The TCR originated in a man aged 50-59 years with Graves' ophthalmopathy. The CDR3 DNA is TGTGCCAGCAGCTCTCCACGGGGAGGAAGAGACACTGAAGCTTTCTTT. It translates to CASSSPRGGRDTEAFF.